Included here is one T cell receptor beta chain sequence, with context. Its antigen is unknown. This sample is drawn from a study of T cell responses to AZD1222 COVID-19 vaccine. Study observations and caveats: CD4 TCRs associated with vaccination spanned spike, dominating at 160-218 and 743-854.

The CDR3 loop spans 13 amino acids. The V end was cut by 6 bases, the J end by 7 bases, with 15 bases between. CDR1 and CDR2 from the germline V gene are MDHEN and SYDVKM. Only in-frame clones appear in the TCRdb table, and some are missing; sequencing was by immunoSEQ multiplex PCR. The sample includes about 140,000 clones, 84% of them seen just once. The chain employs TRBV28 and TRBJ1-2, with D possibly matching TRBD1 (6 bases). The clonotype was recovered from an adult in good health. The material was peripheral blood, obtained on day 0 of AZD1222 vaccination. CDR3 amino acids: CASRDSRGFGYTF. The CDR3 nucleotides are TGTGCCAGCAGGGACAGTCGGGGGTTTGGCTACACCTTC.